Below, 14 T cell receptor beta chains from the same sample are listed, as sequenced in a study of T cells in Graves' hyperthyroidism and ophthalmopathy. RNA transcripts provided the source from which TCR beta CDR3 regions were amplified. Primed by the HTBI set, a first-round RT-PCR was run on the TCR CDR3. MiXCR, run by TCRdb on the multiplex PCR reads, gives a single entry per CDR3 protein. The data contain hundreds of thousands of distinct CDR3 sequences, around 15% of them seen just once; the ten biggest clones take up roughly 20%. Sequencing used blood. These receptors all stem from a woman in her fifties or sixties with Graves' ophthalmopathy.

This clonotype was counted at least ten times. The V gene is TRBV14, the J gene TRBJ2-7; D is uncertain. The V and J ends lost 3 bases and 4 bases respectively, with 4 bases between them. Germline lookup yields CDR1 SGHDN and CDR2 FVKESK. The CDR3 contains 11 residues. The CDR3 bases are TGTGCCAGCAGCCACACGTACGAGCAGTACTTC. Translating it yields CASSHTYEQYF.

Points on this clonotype: The junction differs from germline at one of its ends, possibly a read error. V usage is TRBV6-1 and J usage is TRBJ2-4; D assignment may be TRBD1 or TRBD2 (6 bases each). Germline values: CDR1 MNHNS, CDR2 SASEGT. CDR3 size: 19 residues. The CDR3 region has the DNA TGTGCCAGCAGTGAAGCGCTAGGAAGGGGGGCGCTAGCCAAAAGCATTCAGTACTTC. Translating gives CASSEALGRGALAKSIQYF.

The sample holds many counts of this clonotype. One junction end does not reproduce the germline sequence, and a read error may be involved. V gene TRBV7-7 combines with J gene TRBJ2-5, with 12 positions matching TRBD2. CDR1 SSHAT and CDR2 FNYEAQ come from the germline V gene (reference sequence). This CDR3 comprises 15 residues. The CDR3: CASSFPGTSGETQYF. The CDR3 DNA reads as TGTGCTAGCAGCTTCCCCGGGACTAGCGGGGAGACCCAGTACTTC.

This clonotype was observed many times. The rearrangement uses TRBV11-2 and TRBJ2-3, with 8 bases aligning to TRBD2. After removal of 4 bases from V and 4 bases from J, the junction contained 10 bases not matched to a gene. The CDR3 sequence is 16 residues long. CDR1 is SGHAT and CDR2 is FQNNGV in the germline V gene. The CDR3: CASSSVTGGPADTQYF. CDR3 nucleotides: TGTGCCAGCAGCTCCGTCACGGGAGGGCCGGCAGATACGCAGTATTTT.

Worth noting for this clonotype: Just one base apart from a much larger clone, this may be a read error. CDR3: CSALGVGGASQTQYF. Written as DNA, the CDR3 is TGCAGTGCTCTTGGGGTGGGGGGGGCTAGCCAGACCCAGTACTTC. V is TRBV20-1 and J is TRBJ2-5; TRBD2 might be the D (7 bases). Per the germline V gene, CDR1 is DFQATT and CDR2 is SNEGSKA (reference sequence). The germline V and J ends were trimmed by 5 bases and 6 bases, with 22 bases remaining between them. The CDR3 consists of 15 residues.

This clonotype was seen a handful of times. The chain employs TRBV25-1 and TRBJ2-3; unclear D gene. The V gene lost 1 base and the J gene lost 0 bases, with 14 bases spanning the gap. The germline V gene encodes CDR1 MGHDK and CDR2 SYGVNS. The CDR3 has 17 amino acids. Here the CDR3 DNA reads TGTGCCAGCAGTGAATTAAAACCGCGGATTAGCACAGATACGCAGTATTTT. Translation: CASSELKPRISTDTQYF.

A few counts support this clonotype. It may be a read error: a sequence one base away is much more abundant. The chain links TRBV7-9 to TRBJ2-5; a possible D gene is TRBD1 (5 bases). The DNA end is more similar to TRBJ2-1, so the J call may be wrong. Germline V CDR1 and CDR2: SEHNR, FQNEAQ (reference sequence). The CDR3 is 14 amino acids. The chain's CDR3 is CASSLGQIQETQFF. CDR3 bases: TGTGCCAGCAGCTTAGGACAGATCCAAGAGACCCAGTTCTTC.

This clonotype was recorded at least ten times. This chain links TRBV11-2 with TRBJ1-1, with no clear D. Per germline, CDR1 SGHAT and CDR2 FQNNGV. V was clipped by 0 bases and J by 11 bases, with 22 bases between them. The CDR3 has 16 residues. CDR3 sequence (DNA): TGTGCCAGCAGCTTAGAGCGGGGATTCCTGACTGGAGGGGCTTTCTTT. Translation: CASSLERGFLTGGAFF.

This clonotype was counted ten times or more. The chain couples TRBV7-8 to TRBJ1-5; the match to TRBD1 covers 7 bases. The CDR3 consists of 15 residues. The V gene end was trimmed by 4 bases and the J gene end by 7 bases; junction bases not matched to a gene: 10. The germline V gene encodes CDR1 SGHVS and CDR2 FQNEAQ. The chain's CDR3 is CASSSAEGALQPQHF. CDR3 bases: TGTGCCAGCAGCTCGGCAGAGGGGGCACTGCAGCCCCAGCATTTT. Looking up the rest from reference TRBV7-8 and TRBJ1-5 gives the full variable domain: GAGVSQSPRYKVAKRGQDVALRCDPISGHVSLFWYQQALGQGPEFLTYFQNEAQLDKSGLPSDRFFAERPEGSVSTLKIQRTQQEDSAVYLCASSSAEGALQPQHFGDGTRLSIL.

This clonotype was seen ten or more times. The genes are TRBV7-8 and TRBJ2-4; 9 nucleotides line up with TRBD1. Germline V lookup: CDR1 SGHVS, CDR2 FQNEAQ. The ends lost 3 bases at V and 0 bases at J; junction bases unmatched: 3. CDR3 size: 16 residues. CDR3 sequence (DNA): TGTGCCAGCAGCTTGAGGACAGGGGTAGCCAAAAACATTCAGTACTTC. Translated, it gives CASSLRTGVAKNIQYF.

The chain carries TRBV6-1 and TRBJ1-1; D might be TRBD1 (6 bases). This CDR3 has 14 amino acids. Trimming took 5 bases from V and 10 from J, leaving 20 bases between them. The germline gives CDR1 MNHNS, CDR2 SASEGT. This CDR3 reads CASSQTFEWGRAFF. CDR3 DNA sequence: TGTGCCAGCAGTCAAACGTTCGAATGGGGGCGAGCTTTCTTT.

This clonotype was recorded at least ten times. The V and J genes are TRBV15 and TRBJ1-5; D remains unclear. The CDR3 contains 14 residues. Germline V gene data show CDR1 as LNHNV and CDR2 as YYDKDF (reference sequence). Trimming took 4 bases from V and 1 from J, leaving 8 bases between them. In DNA form, the CDR3 reads TGTGCCACCAGCAAAACCCCCAGCAATCAGCCCCAGCATTTT. Protein: CATSKTPSNQPQHF.

This clonotype appeared a few times. The V and J genes are TRBV11-3 and TRBJ1-5, with D uncertain. The V gene lost 5 bases and the J gene lost 6 bases, with 20 bases spanning the gap. Germline CDR1 reads SGHNT; CDR2 reads YENEEA. CDR3 length: 16 amino acids. CDR3 DNA: TGTGCCAGCAGCCAATTGGCACAACCGGCAGGTCAGCCCCAGCATTTT. This encodes CASSQLAQPAGQPQHF.

This clonotype was observed many times. This chain connects TRBV7-8 to TRBJ2-4, with D maybe TRBD1 (5 bases). The length of the CDR3 is 15 residues. The germline V and J ends were trimmed by 1 base and 1 base, with 8 bases remaining between them. Germline V gene lookup returns CDR1 SGHVS and CDR2 FQNEAQ. DNA for the CDR3: TGTGCCAGCAGCTTAGATAAGGGGGCCAAAAACATTCAGTACTTC. This encodes CASSLDKGAKNIQYF.